The 23 T cell receptor beta chains reported below all come from one sample, sequenced in a study of cytomegalovirus exposure and HLA in healthy donors. Use of 60 Vbeta and 13 Jbeta primers characterized the PCR. TCRdb keeps only in-frame clones here, not all; method: immunoSEQ multiplex PCR. The sample includes about 84,000 clones, around three fifths of them seen just once. The sequenced sample consisted of PBMCs. Receptor source: a woman aged 35 to 49 in good health and CMV-seropositive.

For the CDR3, the DNA is TGTGCCAGCAGCGGCGGGAGCGGGAGGCACAATGAGCAGTTCTTC. Its protein product is CASSGGSGRHNEQFF. The chain couples TRBV7-6 to TRBJ2-1; 9 nucleotides line up with TRBD2. The CDR3 totals 15 residues. Germline CDR1 and CDR2: SGHVS and FNYEAQ. V lost 5 bases and J lost 5; bases outside the gene matches: 7.

The J gene is TRBJ2-7, the V gene TRBV11-2, with TRBD2 matching over 8 bases. V gave up 3 bases and J gave up 6 bases; unmatched junction bases: 10. The CDR3 contains 15 residues. Per germline, CDR1 SGHAT and CDR2 FQNNGV. DNA for the CDR3: TGTGCCAGCAGCTTTACAGCGGGAGTGGTGGGCGAGCAGTACTTC. Translating it yields CASSFTAGVVGEQYF.

The rearrangement joins TRBV7-8 to TRBJ2-2; D call uncertain. With 6 bases removed from V and 4 bases from J, the gap between germline ends came to 18 bases. This CDR3 contains 16 residues. From germline, CDR1 is SGHVS and CDR2 FQNEAQ. CDR3 nucleotides: TGTGCCAGCAGTTCCTACCTCCGAGGCGTCACCGGGGAGCTGTTTTTT. This gives the protein CASSSYLRGVTGELFF.

The V call is TRBV27, the J call TRBJ2-7; no clear D gene. V shed 2 bases and J shed 4 bases, with 12 bases lying between them. Looked up from germline, CDR1 is MNHEY and CDR2 is SMNVEV (reference sequence). The CDR3 is made up of 14 amino acids. CDR3: CASSLEASVYEQYF. The DNA of the CDR3 is TGTGCCAGCAGTTTAGAGGCCTCTGTATACGAGCAGTACTTC.

The J gene is TRBJ1-5, the V gene TRBV6-1; 7 bases are shared with TRBD1. Germline CDR1 reads MNHNS; CDR2 reads SASEGT. The CDR3 has 14 amino acids. Trimming cost V 6 bases and J 3 bases; bases outside gene matches: 5. The CDR3 sequence: CASSPGQNNQPQHF. The CDR3 DNA follows: TGTGCCAGCAGCCCGGGACAGAACAATCAGCCCCAGCATTTT.

V usage is TRBV2 and J usage is TRBJ2-3; possibly TRBD2 for D (6 bases). CDR1 is SNHLY and CDR2 is FYNNEI in the germline V gene. CDR3 length: 11 amino acids. V lost 5 bases to trimming and J lost 7 bases, with 7 bases between them. The CDR3 region is CASSRDYTQYF. The CDR3 DNA reads TGTGCCAGCAGTAGGGACTATACGCAGTATTTT.

The J gene is TRBJ2-2, the V gene TRBV5-1; TRBD1 might be the D (5 bases). V dropped 1 base and J dropped 1 base, with 8 bases sitting between them. This CDR3 is built from 15 residues. Germline V lookup: CDR1 SGHRS, CDR2 YFSETQ. The CDR3: CASSLPQGNTGELFF. CDR3 DNA sequence: TGCGCCAGCAGCTTGCCCCAGGGGAACACCGGGGAGCTGTTTTTT.

The chain employs TRBV7-9 and TRBJ1-2, with D maybe TRBD1 (5 bases). The CDR3 totals 14 residues. V dropped 4 bases and J dropped 9 bases, with 18 bases sitting between them. Germline CDR1 is SEHNR and CDR2 is FQNEAQ (reference sequence). The CDR3 is CASSSSGAPFRYTF. As DNA, the CDR3 is TGTGCCAGCAGCTCCTCTGGGGCTCCGTTCCGCTACACCTTC.

The chain is built from TRBV18 and TRBJ1-1; TRBD1 agrees at 8 bases. Germline CDR1 is KGHSH and CDR2 is LQKENI. The V and J ends lost 2 bases and 0 bases, in that order; junction bases with no gene match: 8. CDR3 length equals 17 residues. CDR3 nucleotides: TGTGCCAGCTCACCAACAGGGGGTGTTCTTATGAACACTGAAGCTTTCTTT. The encoded protein is CASSPTGGVLMNTEAFF.

This chain joins TRBV28 and TRBJ1-5, with 9 bases matching TRBD1. V was pared by 4 bases and J by 9 bases, with 7 bases of the junction left unmatched. The CDR3 loop spans 14 amino acids. Looked up from germline, CDR1 is MDHEN and CDR2 is SYDVKM. In DNA form, the CDR3 reads TGTGCCAGCAGTTACACAGGGGGCGAAGTGCCCCAGCATTTT. Amino acid sequence: CASSYTGGEVPQHF.

V and J are TRBV28 and TRBJ1-5, with 8 bases aligning to TRBD1. This CDR3 contains 14 residues. Germline trimming cut 8 bases from V and 5 bases from J; bases unmatched to any gene: 8. The germline gives CDR1 MDHEN, CDR2 SYDVKM. The CDR3 DNA sequence: TGTGCCAGCTCGGGGACAGGCCGTCATCAGCCCCAGCATTTT. This encodes CASSGTGRHQPQHF.

CDR3 DNA sequence: TGTGCCACCAGCAGAGATAGGGATCCGACTAGGACATCCTATACGCAGTATTTT. It translates to CATSRDRDPTRTSYTQYF. The gene calls are TRBV15 and TRBJ2-3, with D perhaps TRBD2 (6 bases). Looked up from germline, CDR1 is LNHNV and CDR2 is YYDKDF (reference sequence). The V and J ends lost 0 bases and 7 bases respectively, with 23 bases between them. The CDR3 has 18 residues.

The gene calls are TRBV27 and TRBJ1-1, with 8 bases matching TRBD1. The J segment lost 1 base and the V segment lost 5 bases, leaving 6 bases of the junction unmatched. The CDR3 has 15 residues. The germline V gene has CDR1 MNHEY and CDR2 SMNVEV (reference sequence). The CDR3 DNA sequence: TGTGCCAGCAGTCCCCGGACAGGGAGGAACACTGAAGCTTTCTTT. The encoded protein is CASSPRTGRNTEAFF.

This chain uses TRBV18 with TRBJ1-4; D is perhaps TRBD1 (5 bases). Germline V gene data show CDR1 as KGHSH and CDR2 as LQKENI. The V end lost 0 bases, the J end lost 8 bases, and 10 bases lay between the germline ends. This CDR3 is 14 amino acids long. Here the CDR3 DNA reads TGTGCCAGCTCACCACCGACAGTTACCGAAAAACTGTTTTTT. The encoded protein is CASSPPTVTEKLFF. Combining the CDR3 with reference TRBV18 and TRBJ1-4 gives the whole variable domain NAGVMQNPRHLVRRRGQEARLRCSPMKGHSHVYWYRQLPEEGLKFMVYLQKENIIDESGMPKERFSAEFPKEGPSILRIQQVVRGDSAAYFCASSPPTVTEKLFFGSGTQLSVL.

V is TRBV7-2 and J is TRBJ2-7; 7 bases fit TRBD1. CDR1 is SGHTA and CDR2 is FQGNSA in the germline V gene. CDR3 length equals 13 residues. With V trimmed by 6 bases and J by 4 bases, 6 bases remained unmatched. CDR3 sequence: CASSQGVGYEQYF. CDR3 bases: TGTGCCAGCAGTCAGGGGGTGGGGTACGAGCAGTACTTC.

This clone occurred a few times. The chain is built from TRBV7-3 and TRBJ2-2; TRBD2 is a possible D gene (6 bases). The V and J ends lost 5 bases and 0 bases respectively, with 16 bases between them. CDR1 and CDR2 from the germline V gene are SGHTA and FQGTGA. The CDR3 is 17 residues long. The CDR3 sequence is CASSLMAGTANTGELFF. CDR3 coding DNA: TGTGCCAGCAGCCTAATGGCGGGAACCGCGAACACCGGGGAGCTGTTTTTT.

This chain joins TRBV6-5 and TRBJ2-2; a possible D gene is TRBD1 (6 bases). CDR3 length: 15 residues. CDR1 and CDR2 from the germline V gene are MNHEY and SVGAGI. V was clipped by 2 bases and J by 7 bases, with 14 bases between them. In DNA form, the CDR3 reads TGTGCCAGCAGTTACGACAGGATCCTTGGCGGGGAGCTGTTTTTT. Translating gives CASSYDRILGGELFF.

The CDR3, as DNA: TGCGCCAGCAGCCGGTATACGACTAGCACTGGGGCTACCAATGAGCAGTTCTTC. As protein: CASSRYTTSTGATNEQFF. V and J are TRBV5-1 and TRBJ2-1; 7 positions match TRBD2. Germline CDR1 SGHRS, CDR2 YFSETQ. V gave up 4 bases and J gave up 6 bases; unmatched junction bases: 19. The CDR3 extends over 18 amino acids.

The chain recombines TRBV5-4 with TRBJ1-1; D remains ambiguous. The CDR3 loop spans 13 amino acids. V was shortened by 5 bases and J by 4 bases, with 12 bases between the two germline ends. The germline V gene encodes CDR1 SGHNT and CDR2 YYREEE (reference sequence). CDR3 sequence reads: CASRNQRVTEAFF. DNA of the CDR3: TGTGCCAGCAGGAACCAGCGAGTCACTGAAGCTTTCTTT.

The table lists this clone with a few counts. This rearrangement joins TRBV5-8 to TRBJ1-4, with 7 nucleotides matching TRBD1. Trimming took 2 bases from V and 6 from J; bases not matched to a gene: 10. Germline V gene lookup returns CDR1 SGHTS and CDR2 YDEGEE. The CDR3 has 16 amino acids. The CDR3: CASSFRGQRFDEKLFF. For the CDR3, the DNA is TGTGCCAGCAGCTTCCGGGGACAGCGTTTTGATGAAAAACTGTTTTTT.

This clone showed up just a few times. This rearrangement joins TRBV27 to TRBJ2-3; a weak D match, TRBD2 (6 bases). Germline V lookup: CDR1 MNHEY, CDR2 SMNVEV (reference sequence). The CDR3 sequence is 14 residues long. V lost 5 bases to trimming and J lost 0 bases, with 9 bases between them. CDR3 region: CASSPGTSTDTQYF. The CDR3 region has the DNA TGTGCCAGCAGTCCAGGGACTAGCACAGATACGCAGTATTTT.

V gene TRBV7-2 combines with J gene TRBJ1-3; D unclear. CDR3 length: 13 residues. Germline CDR1 reads SGHTA; CDR2 reads FQGNSA. The V and J ends lost 5 bases and 8 bases respectively, with 13 bases between them. In DNA, the CDR3 is TGTGCCAGCAGCGCCGGACGAGGGTACACCATATATTTT. The encoded protein is CASSAGRGYTIYF.

The V call is TRBV4-2, the J call TRBJ2-7; D possibly corresponds to TRBD2 (5 bases). V shed 1 base and J shed 5 bases, with 15 bases lying between them. Germline CDR1 is LGHNA and CDR2 is YNFKEQ. CDR3 length equals 15 residues. The DNA for the CDR3 is TGTGCCAGCAGCCAAGTACTAGGCCAATCCCACGAGCAGTACTTC. Translating it yields CASSQVLGQSHEQYF.